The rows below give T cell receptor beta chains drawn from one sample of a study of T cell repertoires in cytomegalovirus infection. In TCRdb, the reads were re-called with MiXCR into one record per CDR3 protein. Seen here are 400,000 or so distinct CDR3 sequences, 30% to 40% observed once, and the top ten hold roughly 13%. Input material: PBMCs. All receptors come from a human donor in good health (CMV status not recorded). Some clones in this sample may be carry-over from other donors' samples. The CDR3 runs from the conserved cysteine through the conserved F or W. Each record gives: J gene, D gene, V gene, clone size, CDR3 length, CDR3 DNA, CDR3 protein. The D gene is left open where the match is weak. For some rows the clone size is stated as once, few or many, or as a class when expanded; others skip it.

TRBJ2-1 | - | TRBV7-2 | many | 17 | TGTGCCAGCAGCTTAGATACGGTTAGCGGACCCTACAATGAGCAGTTCTTC | CASSLDTVSGPYNEQFF
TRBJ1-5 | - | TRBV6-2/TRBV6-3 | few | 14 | TGTGCCAGCAGTTACGAGGGTAGCAGTCAGCCCCAGCATTTT | CASSYEGSSQPQHF
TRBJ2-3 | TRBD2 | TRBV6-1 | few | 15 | TGTGCCAGCCTCCGGCGGGGGGGTAACACAGATACGCAGTATTTT | CASLRRGGNTDTQYF
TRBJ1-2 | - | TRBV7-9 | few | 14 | TGTGCCAGCAGCCCTAGAGCCGGTGGTATGGGCTACACCTTC | CASSPRAGGMGYTF
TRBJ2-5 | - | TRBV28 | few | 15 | TGTGCCAGCAGTTCAACCCTCACTAGCAAAGAGACCCAGTACTTC | CASSSTLTSKETQYF
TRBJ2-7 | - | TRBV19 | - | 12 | TGTGCCAGACAGGCTACAGAGCACGAGCAGTACTTC | CARQATEHEQYF
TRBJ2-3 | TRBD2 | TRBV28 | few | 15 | TGTGCCAGCACTCGGGCGGGGGGAAGCACAGATACGCAGTATTTT | CASTRAGGSTDTQYF
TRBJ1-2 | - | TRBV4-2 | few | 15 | TGTGCCAGCAGCCAAGAGGGCGGGGGACCCTATGGCTACACCTTC | CASSQEGGGPYGYTF
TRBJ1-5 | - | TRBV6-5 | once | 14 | TGTGCCAGCAGTTACGGTGGGGTCAATCAGCCCCAGCATTTT | CASSYGGVNQPQHF
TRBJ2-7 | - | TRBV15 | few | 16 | TGTGCCACCAGCAGAGATGGGGGGGCCGCAACCTACGAGCAGTACTTC | CATSRDGGAATYEQYF
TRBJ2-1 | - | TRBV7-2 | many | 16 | TGTGCCAGCAGCCTACAACCTGCGGGGTTCGGAAATGAGCAGTTCTTC | CASSLQPAGFGNEQFF
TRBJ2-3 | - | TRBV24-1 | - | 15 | TGTGCCACCAGTGACCCAGGGGACCGCACAGATACGCAGTATTTT | CATSDPGDRTDTQYF
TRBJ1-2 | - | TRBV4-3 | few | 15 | TGCGCCAGCAGCCAAGCGGTACTGGGGAACTATGGCTACACCTTC | CASSQAVLGNYGYTF
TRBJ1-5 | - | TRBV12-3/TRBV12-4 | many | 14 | TGTGCCAGCAGAAAGGGTGTAGGCAATCAGCCCCAGCATTTT | CASRKGVGNQPQHF
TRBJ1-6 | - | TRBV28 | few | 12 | TGTGCCAGCAGTTTTACAGGTTCACCCCTCCACTTT | CASSFTGSPLHF
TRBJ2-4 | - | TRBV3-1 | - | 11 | TGTGCCAGCAGCCAACGGGGATTTCAGTACTTC | CASSQRGFQYF
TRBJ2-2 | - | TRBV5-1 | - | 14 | TGCGCCAGCAGCTTCTCCAGGGCAGCCGGGGAGCTGTTTTTT | CASSFSRAAGELFF
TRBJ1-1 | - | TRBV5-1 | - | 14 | TGCGCCAGCAGCCCGACGCGGTCCTCTCCTGAAGCTTTCTTT | CASSPTRSSPEAFF
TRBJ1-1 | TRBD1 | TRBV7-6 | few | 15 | TGTGCCAGCAGCCCACGCGGAGGGGGCCTCACTGAAGCTTTCTTT | CASSPRGGGLTEAFF
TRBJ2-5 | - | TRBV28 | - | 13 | TGTGCCAGCAGTTTATCGGAAGCGGAGACCCAGTACTTC | CASSLSEAETQYF
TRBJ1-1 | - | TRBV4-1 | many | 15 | TGCGCCAGCAGCCAACTCACCACCCCAAGGACTGAAGCTTTCTTT | CASSQLTTPRTEAFF
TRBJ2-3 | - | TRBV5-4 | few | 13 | TGTGCCAGCAGCCGTGAACTAGAGGATACGCAGTATTTT | CASSRELEDTQYF
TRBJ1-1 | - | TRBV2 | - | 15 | TGTGCCAGCAGTGAAGTGGGGGGCTCTCGGACTGAAGCTTTCTTT | CASSEVGGSRTEAFF
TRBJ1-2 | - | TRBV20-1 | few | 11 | TGCAGTCAACCAGGGAACTATGGCTACACCTTC | CSQPGNYGYTF
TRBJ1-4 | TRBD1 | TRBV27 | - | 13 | TGTGCCAGCAGAAAACAGGGGCAGGGAAAACTGTTTTTT | CASRKQGQGKLFF
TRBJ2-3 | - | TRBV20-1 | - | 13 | TGCAGTGCTGGAGAGGGGGGGGGAGATACGCAGTATTTT | CSAGEGGGDTQYF
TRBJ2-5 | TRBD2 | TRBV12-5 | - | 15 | TGTGCTAGTGGTTTGGGACGGGGGGGCCAAGAGACCCAGTACTTC | CASGLGRGGQETQYF
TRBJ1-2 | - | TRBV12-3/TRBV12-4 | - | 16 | TGTGCCAGCAGTTCCCGGGACACAACGGAGGGCTATGGCTACACCTTC | CASSSRDTTEGYGYTF
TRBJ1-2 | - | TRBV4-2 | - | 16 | TGTGCCAGCAGCCAAGGGGAGAGCAGTTCCAACTATGGCTACACCTTC | CASSQGESSSNYGYTF
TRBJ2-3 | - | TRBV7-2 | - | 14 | TGTGCCAGCAGAACCTCCCCGGGGTCAGATACGCAGTATTTT | CASRTSPGSDTQYF